These 6 T cell receptor beta chains were sequenced from one sample in a study of cytomegalovirus exposure and HLA in healthy donors. The primer mix had 60 Vbeta and 13 Jbeta primers. The table came from immunoSEQ multiplex PCR; TCRdb's copy has only in-frame clones and leaves some out. This table holds some 190,000 clones, about 77% found once. Sequencing was carried out using PBMCs. The receptors derive from a woman aged 25 to 39 in good health and CMV-seropositive.

The V and J genes are TRBV15 and TRBJ2-7, with TRBD1 matching over 8 bases. V was clipped by 0 bases and J by 6 bases; unmatched bases: 7. The germline gives CDR1 LNHNV, CDR2 YYDKDF (reference sequence). The length of the CDR3 is 15 residues. For the CDR3, the DNA is TGTGCCACCAGCAGAGATTCGGACAGGGTACCCGAGCAGTACTTC. It translates to CATSRDSDRVPEQYF. The whole variable domain, filled in from reference TRBV15 and TRBJ2-7, reads DAMVIQNPRYQVTQFGKPVTLSCSQTLNHNVMYWYQQKSSQAPKLLFHYYDKDFNNEADTPDNFQSRRPNTSFCFLDIRSPGLGDTAMYLCATSRDSDRVPEQYFGPGTRLTVT.

This sequence joins TRBV9 and TRBJ2-6; D may be TRBD1 (6 bases). Germline V gives CDR1 SGDLS, CDR2 YYNGEE. The CDR3 totals 17 residues. V shed 3 bases and J shed 0 bases, with 13 bases lying between them. CDR3 nucleotides: TGTGCCAGCAGCGCCAGACAGGACGGCTCTGGGGCCAACGTCCTGACTTTC. It specifies CASSARQDGSGANVLTF.

This rearrangement joins TRBV5-1 to TRBJ2-2, with TRBD1 matching 7 bases. The CDR3 length is 14 residues. J lost 6 bases, V lost 4 bases, and 6 bases had no gene match. CDR1 SGHRS and CDR2 YFSETQ come from the germline V gene. The CDR3 DNA follows: TGCGCCAGCAGCGCCAAAGGGGGCCCCGGGGAGCTGTTTTTT. This codes for CASSAKGGPGELFF.

The V gene is TRBV7-8, the J gene TRBJ1-4; D unresolved. With 1 base removed from V and 7 bases from J, the gap between germline ends came to 13 bases. CDR3 length: 15 residues. Per germline, CDR1 SGHVS and CDR2 FQNEAQ. The CDR3 protein is CASSLEGERGEKLFF. As DNA, the CDR3 is TGTGCCAGCAGCTTAGAGGGTGAGCGGGGTGAAAAACTGTTTTTT.

The rearrangement joins TRBV11-2 to TRBJ1-3; 8 nucleotides align to TRBD1. CDR1 and CDR2 from the germline V gene are SGHAT and FQNNGV. Trimming took 5 bases from V and 7 from J; bases not matched to a gene: 10. CDR3 length: 15 amino acids. CDR3 amino acids: CASSIRTGFGNTIYF. The CDR3 DNA sequence: TGTGCCAGCAGCATTAGGACAGGGTTTGGGAACACCATATATTTT.

This clone occurred a few times. The chain employs TRBV5-3 and TRBJ1-6; weak D call: TRBD1 (6 bases). TRBV5-3 is flagged as an ORF with uncertain function. The CDR3 extends over 22 amino acids. V gave up 0 bases and J gave up 0 bases, with 25 bases separating them. The CDR3 sequence: CARSLAEAHRDPVYSYNSPLHF. In nucleotides, the CDR3 is TGTGCCAGAAGCTTGGCCGAGGCCCACAGGGATCCGGTGTACTCCTATAATTCACCCCTCCACTTT.